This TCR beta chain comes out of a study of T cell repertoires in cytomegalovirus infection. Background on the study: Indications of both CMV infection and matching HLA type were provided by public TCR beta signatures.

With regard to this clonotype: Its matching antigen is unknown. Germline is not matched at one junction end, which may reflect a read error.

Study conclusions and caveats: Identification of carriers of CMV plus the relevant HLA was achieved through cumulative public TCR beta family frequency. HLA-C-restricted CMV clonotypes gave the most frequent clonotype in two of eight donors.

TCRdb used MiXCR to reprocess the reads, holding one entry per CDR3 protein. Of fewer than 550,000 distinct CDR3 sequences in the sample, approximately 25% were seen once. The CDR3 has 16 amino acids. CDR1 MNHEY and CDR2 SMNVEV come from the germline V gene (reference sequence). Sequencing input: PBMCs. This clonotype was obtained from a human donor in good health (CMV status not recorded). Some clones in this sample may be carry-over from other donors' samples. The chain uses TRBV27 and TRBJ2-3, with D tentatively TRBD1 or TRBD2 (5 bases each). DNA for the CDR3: TGTGCCAGCAGTGTATCCGTGGGGACCCCCACAGATACGCAGTATTTT. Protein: CASSVSVGTPTDTQYF.